The 12 T cell receptor beta chains presented below share a single source sample, sequenced in a study of CD8+CD57+ T cells in acquired aplastic anemia. Profiles of TCR beta VDJ and CDR3 were generated from a genomic DNA template. A single record per CDR3 protein comes from TCRdb applying MiXCR to the reads. Of tens of thousands of distinct CDR3 sequences in the sample, about 78% were seen once. The sequencing sample was made of sorted CD4+, CD8+, or CD8+CD57+ T cells (not recorded which) from PBMCs. The receptors here all came from a human donor in good health, serving as a control.

This clonotype came up a few times. The gene calls are TRBV25-1 and TRBJ1-4; 11 bases are shared with TRBD1. V was clipped by 3 bases and J by 8 bases; unmatched bases: 14. Germline CDR1 MGHDK, CDR2 SYGVNS. This CDR3 is 18 amino acids long. In DNA, the CDR3 is TGTGCCAGCAGTGATAGTCGGACAGGGGGCGCCTGGCGAGAAAAACTGTTTTTT. It is translated as CASSDSRTGGAWREKLFF.

The chain recombines TRBV24-1 with TRBJ1-2, with a possible D match to TRBD1 (5 bases). The CDR3 runs 15 residues. Trimming pared 2 bases from V and 2 bases from J, leaving 11 bases between. Per the germline V gene, CDR1 is KGHDR and CDR2 is SFDVKD. The CDR3 reads CATSDSTTENYGYTF. In DNA form, the CDR3 reads TGTGCCACCAGTGATTCCACGACAGAGAACTATGGCTACACCTTC.

J is TRBJ1-5 and V is TRBV2, with D possibly matching TRBD1 (6 bases). V was pared by 6 bases and J by 0 bases, with 12 bases between. Germline lookup yields CDR1 SNHLY and CDR2 FYNNEI. CDR3 length: 15 residues. CDR3 bases: TGTGCCAGCAGGGTGACAGGTCCTAGCAATCAGCCCCAGCATTTT. Translating it yields CASRVTGPSNQPQHF.

This clonotype was counted ten times or more. The rearrangement uses TRBV5-6 and TRBJ2-7; D is unresolved. Germline CDR1 reads SGHDT; CDR2 reads YYEEEE. The V gene lost 6 bases and the J gene lost 6 bases, with 13 bases spanning the gap. The length of the CDR3 is 12 residues. CDR3 DNA sequence: TGTGCCAGCACAGGATTAGCAGGCGAGCAGTACTTC. Translation gives CASTGLAGEQYF.

The chain links TRBV20-1 to TRBJ1-4, with D possibly TRBD1 on 6 matching bases. The CDR3 sequence is 11 residues long. The V end was cut by 4 bases, the J end by 7 bases, with 7 bases between. From germline, CDR1 is DFQATT and CDR2 SNEGSKA (reference sequence). The CDR3 loop is CSAKGVEKLFF. CDR3 sequence (DNA): TGCAGTGCTAAGGGGGTTGAAAAACTGTTTTTT.

The chain carries TRBV19 and TRBJ2-7; maybe TRBD1 (6 bases). The CDR3 spans 14 residues. V was cut by 6 bases and J by 2 bases, with 14 bases left in between. Germline assignment: CDR1 LNHDA and CDR2 SQIVND (reference sequence). CDR3 bases: TGTGCCAGTAGCAGACTCGGACAGCCCTACGAGCAGTACTTC. This codes for CASSRLGQPYEQYF.

Only a few counts were recorded for this clonotype. The chain is built from TRBV29-1 and TRBJ2-5, with TRBD2 identical over 14 bases. This CDR3 is 16 amino acids long. Trimming took 3 bases from V and 5 from J; bases not matched to a gene: 8. Germline CDR1 reads SQVTM; CDR2 reads ANQGSEA. The chain's CDR3 is CSVDVTSGGAWETQYF. The CDR3 nucleotides read TGCAGCGTTGATGTGACTAGCGGGGGGGCATGGGAGACCCAGTACTTC.

This sequence joins TRBV20-1 and TRBJ2-7, with a possible D match to TRBD2 (6 bases). Germline loops: CDR1 DFQATT, CDR2 SNEGSKA (reference sequence). The CDR3 is made up of 15 amino acids. V shed 1 base and J shed 3 bases, with 16 bases lying between them. For the CDR3, the DNA is TGCAGTGCTAGAGGCGGGGCAGGAGGAGACTACGAGCAGTACTTC. Its protein product is CSARGGAGGDYEQYF.

The rearrangement links TRBV9 to TRBJ2-3, with 10 bases that match TRBD2. CDR1 SGDLS and CDR2 YYNGEE come from the germline V gene. With V trimmed by 1 base and J by 1 base, 3 bases remained unmatched. There are 16 residues in the CDR3. The CDR3 region has the DNA TGTGCCAGCAGCGTAACCCTAGCGGGGGGCACAGATACGCAGTATTTT. Its translation: CASSVTLAGGTDTQYF. Full variable domain (outside the CDR3, taken from reference TRBV9 and TRBJ2-3): DSGVTQTPKHLITATGQRVTLRCSPRSGDLSVYWYQQSLDQGLQFLIQYYNGEERAKGNILERFSAQQFPDLHSELNLSSLELGDSALYFCASSVTLAGGTDTQYFGPGTRLTVL.

The chain joins TRBV19 to TRBJ2-5, with TRBD2 matching over 9 bases. Trimming removed 4 bases from V and 6 bases from J; junction bases left unmatched: 9. Germline CDR1 LNHDA, CDR2 SQIVND (reference sequence). The CDR3 runs to 15 residues. Written as DNA, the CDR3 is TGTGCCAGTAGTACCGGGACTAGCCCTCATCAGACCCAGTACTTC. Its translation is CASSTGTSPHQTQYF.

The chain joins TRBV20-1 to TRBJ1-5; possible D gene TRBD1, 6 bases. CDR3 length equals 13 residues. Trimming took off 2 bases at V and 3 bases at J, with 8 bases between the two ends. Germline V gives CDR1 DFQATT, CDR2 SNEGSKA (reference sequence). The CDR3 DNA follows: TGCAGTGCTAGAACAGGGAACAATCAGCCCCAGCATTTT. The encoded protein is CSARTGNNQPQHF.

The V gene is TRBV7-6, the J gene TRBJ2-5; the D gene is possibly TRBD2 (6 bases). V lost 5 bases, J lost 0 bases, and 19 bases lay in between. Germline V gene data show CDR1 as SGHVS and CDR2 as FNYEAQ. This CDR3 is built from 17 residues. Here the CDR3 reads CASSVVGPGGDQETQYF. For the CDR3, the DNA is TGTGCCAGCAGCGTCGTCGGGCCTGGAGGGGACCAAGAGACCCAGTACTTC.